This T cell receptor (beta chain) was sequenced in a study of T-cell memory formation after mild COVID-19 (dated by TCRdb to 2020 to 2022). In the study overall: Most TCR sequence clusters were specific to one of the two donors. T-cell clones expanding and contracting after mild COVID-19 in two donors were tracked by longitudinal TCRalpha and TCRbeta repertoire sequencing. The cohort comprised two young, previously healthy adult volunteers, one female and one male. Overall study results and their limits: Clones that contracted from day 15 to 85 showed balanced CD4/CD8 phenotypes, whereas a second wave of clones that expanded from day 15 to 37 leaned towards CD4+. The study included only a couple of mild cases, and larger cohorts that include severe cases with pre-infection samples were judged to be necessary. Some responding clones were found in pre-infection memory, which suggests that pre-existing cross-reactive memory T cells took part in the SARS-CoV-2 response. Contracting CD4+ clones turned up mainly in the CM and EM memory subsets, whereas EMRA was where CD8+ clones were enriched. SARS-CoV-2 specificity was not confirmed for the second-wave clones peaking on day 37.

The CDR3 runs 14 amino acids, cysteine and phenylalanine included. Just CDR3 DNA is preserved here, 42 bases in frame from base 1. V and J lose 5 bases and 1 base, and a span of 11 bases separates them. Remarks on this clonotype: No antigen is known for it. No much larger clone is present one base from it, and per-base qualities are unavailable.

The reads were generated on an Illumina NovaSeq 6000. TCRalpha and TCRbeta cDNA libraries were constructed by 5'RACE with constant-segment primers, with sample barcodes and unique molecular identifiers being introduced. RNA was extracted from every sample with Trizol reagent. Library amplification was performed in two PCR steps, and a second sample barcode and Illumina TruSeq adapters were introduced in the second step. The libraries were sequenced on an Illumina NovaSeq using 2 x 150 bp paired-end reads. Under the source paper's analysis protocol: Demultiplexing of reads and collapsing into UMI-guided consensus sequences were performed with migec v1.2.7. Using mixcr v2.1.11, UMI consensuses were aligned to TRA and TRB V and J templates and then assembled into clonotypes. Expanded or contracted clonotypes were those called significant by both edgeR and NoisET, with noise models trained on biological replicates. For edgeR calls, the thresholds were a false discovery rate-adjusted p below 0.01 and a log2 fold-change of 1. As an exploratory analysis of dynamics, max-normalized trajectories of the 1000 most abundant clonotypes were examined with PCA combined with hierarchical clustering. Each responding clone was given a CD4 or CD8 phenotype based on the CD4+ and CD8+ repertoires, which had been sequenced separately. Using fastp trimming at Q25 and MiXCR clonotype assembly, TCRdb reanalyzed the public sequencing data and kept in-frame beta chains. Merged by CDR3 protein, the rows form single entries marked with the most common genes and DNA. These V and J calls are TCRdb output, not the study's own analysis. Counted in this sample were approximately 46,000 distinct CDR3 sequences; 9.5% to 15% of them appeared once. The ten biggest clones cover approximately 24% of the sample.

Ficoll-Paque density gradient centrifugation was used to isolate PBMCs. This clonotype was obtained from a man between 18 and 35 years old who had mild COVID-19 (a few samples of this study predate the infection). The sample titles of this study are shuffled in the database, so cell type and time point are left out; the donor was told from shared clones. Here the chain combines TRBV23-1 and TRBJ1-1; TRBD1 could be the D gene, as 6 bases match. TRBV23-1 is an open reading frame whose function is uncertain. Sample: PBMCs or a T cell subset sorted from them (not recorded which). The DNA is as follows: TGCGCCAGCAGTTCCGGACAGTCGAACACTGAAGCTTTCTTT. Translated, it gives CASSSGQSNTEAFF.